These T cell receptor beta chains were read from a single sample in a study of blood T cell repertoires in COVID-19. The repertoire was sequenced with immunoSEQ multiplex PCR; TCRdb's copy has only in-frame clones and lacks some. The sample holds about 220,000 clones, about 79% seen once. Material: PBMCs or T cells enriched from blood (not recorded which). The receptors come from a woman aged 60-75 years who had recovered from COVID-19. Both conserved end residues are part of each CDR3. D genes are given only for firm matches. Expanded clones are given a class, and other clones once, few, many or no size at all.

d_call: .; clone_size: once; v_call: TRBV6-1; j_call: TRBJ1-2; cdr3_nt: TGTGCCAGCAGTGAAGGACAGGCTCTCTATGGCTACACCTTC; cdr3_aa: CASSEGQALYGYTF
d_call: TRBD1; clone_size: few; v_call: TRBV6-4; j_call: TRBJ1-2; cdr3_nt: TGTGCCAGCAGTCCTTTGGGGACAGGGGGTAATGGCTACACCTTC; cdr3_aa: CASSPLGTGGNGYTF
d_call: .; clone_size: .; v_call: TRBV10-3; j_call: TRBJ1-5; cdr3_nt: TGTGCCATCAGTGAGTCCAGGGGCAATCAGCCCCAGCATTTT; cdr3_aa: CAISESRGNQPQHF
d_call: .; clone_size: .; v_call: TRBV2; j_call: TRBJ1-6; cdr3_nt: TGTGCCAGCACCACTAGCTCCTATAATTCACCCCTCCACTTT; cdr3_aa: CASTTSSYNSPLHF
d_call: .; clone_size: few; v_call: TRBV4-2; j_call: TRBJ1-4; cdr3_nt: TGTGCCAGCAGCGCCGACAGAACTAATGAAAAACTGTTTTTT; cdr3_aa: CASSADRTNEKLFF
d_call: TRBD1; clone_size: .; v_call: TRBV19; j_call: TRBJ2-6; cdr3_nt: TGTGCCAGTAGTTGGGGTCGGAACAGGGGTTACTCTGGGGCCAACGTCCTGACTTTC; cdr3_aa: CASSWGRNRGYSGANVLTF
d_call: TRBD1; clone_size: .; v_call: TRBV6-5; j_call: TRBJ2-5; cdr3_nt: TGTGCCAGCAGACTGACAGGGGTTAAGGAGACCCAGTACTTC; cdr3_aa: CASRLTGVKETQYF
d_call: .; clone_size: .; v_call: TRBV2; j_call: TRBJ1-3; cdr3_nt: TGTGCCAGCAGCAAAGACACCATCTCTGGAAACACCATATATTTT; cdr3_aa: CASSKDTISGNTIYF
d_call: TRBD1; clone_size: .; v_call: TRBV6-5; j_call: TRBJ1-2; cdr3_nt: TGTGCCAGCAGTAGCCCGGACAGGGGTGTCTATGGCTACACCTTC; cdr3_aa: CASSSPDRGVYGYTF
d_call: TRBD2; clone_size: .; v_call: TRBV7-2; j_call: TRBJ2-1; cdr3_nt: TGTGCCAGCAGCTTATCTTACATTAGCGGGACCTCCTACAATGAGCAGTTCTTC; cdr3_aa: CASSLSYISGTSYNEQFF
d_call: TRBD1; clone_size: .; v_call: TRBV10-3; j_call: TRBJ2-2; cdr3_nt: TGTGCCATCGGTGGGCGTGACAGGGTGATCACCGGGGAGCTGTTTTTT; cdr3_aa: CAIGGRDRVITGELFF
d_call: .; clone_size: .; v_call: TRBV5-8; j_call: TRBJ1-5; cdr3_nt: TGTGCCAGCAGCTTGGGGGGGACTGTTAATCAGCCCCAGCATTTT; cdr3_aa: CASSLGGTVNQPQHF
d_call: .; clone_size: .; v_call: TRBV6-1; j_call: TRBJ2-4; cdr3_nt: TGTGCCAGCAGTGAAATGGGGGGAGCTGCCAAAAACATTCAGTACTTC; cdr3_aa: CASSEMGGAAKNIQYF
d_call: TRBD1; clone_size: once; v_call: TRBV10-3; j_call: TRBJ2-7; cdr3_nt: TGTGCCATCAGTGAGTCGCTGGGACAGGGAGGCTGGTCCTACGAGCAGTACTTC; cdr3_aa: CAISESLGQGGWSYEQYF